This entry is about one TCR beta chain. Its antigen is still unknown. The sample belongs to a study of T cell responses to AZD1222 COVID-19 vaccine. Using immunoSEQ multiplex PCR, the repertoire was profiled, and TCRdb retains in-frame clones only, with some absent. The top ten clones hold about 17% of a sample with 95,000 to 100,000 clones, roughly 87% of them seen once. Germline CDR1 is LNHDA and CDR2 is SQIVND (reference sequence). The CDR3 sequence is 17 residues long. Trimming shortened V by 7 bases and J by 1 base, and 22 bases separated the two germline ends. Study-wide results and limits: Seropositive at baseline were only a handful of AZD1222 recipients.

Sample: peripheral blood, taken on day 0 of AZD1222 vaccination. The TCR originated in an adult in good health. The chain joins TRBV19 to TRBJ1-2; D is unclear. In nucleotides, the CDR3 is TGTGCCAGTAAGCGGGTAGGAGGAGTAACTTTTAACTATGGCTACACCTTC. This codes for CASKRVGGVTFNYGYTF.